This is a list of T cell receptor beta chains from one sample in a study of post-analysis software for immune sequencing data. TCRdb independently ran MiXCR on the PCR reads; one entry per CDR3 protein. The data contain hundreds of thousands of distinct CDR3 sequences, roughly 58% of them singletons. The sample was blood. The origin of the receptors is a girl aged 5-17 years with multiple sclerosis. CDR3s include the opening cysteine and the closing phenylalanine or tryptophan. D genes are given only for firm matches. Size is omitted from some rows. Given values are once, few, many or a class for expanded clones.

v_gene: TRBV12-3/TRBV12-4
d_gene: .
j_gene: TRBJ1-6
abundance: .
CDR3aa: CASSQGLLGGSPLHF
CDR3nt: TGTGCCAGCAGCCAAGGTCTTCTCGGCGGGTCACCCCTCCACTTT

v_gene: TRBV10-3
d_gene: .
j_gene: TRBJ1-1
abundance: .
CDR3aa: CAINGEGGTTEAFF
CDR3nt: TGTGCCATCAATGGGGAGGGGGGGACCACTGAAGCTTTCTTT

v_gene: TRBV9
d_gene: .
j_gene: TRBJ1-1
abundance: .
CDR3aa: CASSVALELNTEAFF
CDR3nt: TGTGCCAGCAGCGTAGCCCTTGAATTGAACACTGAAGCTTTCTTT

v_gene: TRBV6-1
d_gene: .
j_gene: TRBJ2-7
abundance: .
CDR3aa: CASSGGRLVYNEQYF
CDR3nt: TGTGCCAGCTCAGGGGGAAGACTAGTCTACAATGAGCAGTACTTC

v_gene: TRBV3-1
d_gene: TRBD1
j_gene: TRBJ2-7
abundance: .
CDR3aa: CASSLTGVDYEQYF
CDR3nt: TGTGCCAGCAGCCTGACAGGGGTGGACTACGAGCAGTACTTC

v_gene: TRBV29-1
d_gene: TRBD2
j_gene: TRBJ2-7
abundance: .
CDR3aa: CSVGGAGDRHEQYF
CDR3nt: TGCAGCGTAGGAGGGGCGGGGGACCGCCACGAGCAGTACTTC

v_gene: TRBV10-3
d_gene: .
j_gene: TRBJ2-1
abundance: .
CDR3aa: CAIRDPLLRTKDNEQFF
CDR3nt: TGTGCCATCAGGGATCCTCTCCTCCGGACGAAGGACAATGAGCAGTTCTTC

v_gene: TRBV12-3/TRBV12-4
d_gene: .
j_gene: TRBJ1-1
abundance: few
CDR3aa: CASTLIGGANTEAFF
CDR3nt: TGTGCCAGCACCCTTATCGGGGGGGCGAACACTGAAGCTTTCTTT

v_gene: TRBV29-1
d_gene: TRBD2
j_gene: TRBJ2-6
abundance: .
CDR3aa: CSVLTSGGANVLTF
CDR3nt: TGCAGCGTGCTCACTAGCGGGGGGGCCAACGTCCTGACTTTC

v_gene: TRBV18
d_gene: TRBD1
j_gene: TRBJ2-7
abundance: .
CDR3aa: CASSSTGGANNEQYF
CDR3nt: TGTGCCAGCTCATCGACAGGGGGCGCGAATAACGAGCAGTACTTC

v_gene: TRBV20-1
d_gene: .
j_gene: TRBJ2-7
abundance: few
CDR3aa: CSAREGASSYEQYF
CDR3nt: TGCAGTGCTAGAGAAGGGGCCAGCTCCTACGAGCAGTACTTC

v_gene: TRBV29-1
d_gene: TRBD2
j_gene: TRBJ2-2
abundance: once
CDR3aa: CSVEPSSGTTGELFF
CDR3nt: TGCAGCGTTGAACCGTCTAGCGGGACTACCGGGGAGCTGTTTTTT

v_gene: TRBV12-3/TRBV12-4
d_gene: .
j_gene: TRBJ2-1
abundance: .
CDR3aa: CASSPGKKSDEQFF
CDR3nt: TGTGCCAGCAGCCCTGGTAAAAAGAGCGATGAGCAGTTCTTC

v_gene: TRBV20-1
d_gene: TRBD2
j_gene: TRBJ2-5
abundance: .
CDR3aa: CSAKKLAGGPGQETQYF
CDR3nt: TGCAGTGCCAAGAAACTAGCGGGAGGGCCGGGTCAAGAGACCCAGTACTTC

v_gene: TRBV2
d_gene: .
j_gene: TRBJ2-5
abundance: .
CDR3aa: CAPAYEGKETQYF
CDR3nt: TGTGCCCCCGCGTACGAGGGCAAAGAGACCCAGTACTTC

v_gene: TRBV20-1
d_gene: TRBD2
j_gene: TRBJ2-3
abundance: .
CDR3aa: CSAQEGLARTDTQYF
CDR3nt: TGCAGTGCTCAAGAGGGACTAGCGAGGACAGATACGCAGTATTTT

v_gene: TRBV18
d_gene: TRBD2
j_gene: TRBJ2-7
abundance: few
CDR3aa: CASSPGSSGRASSYEQYF
CDR3nt: TGTGCCAGCTCACCAGGGTCTAGCGGGAGAGCTAGCTCCTACGAGCAGTACTTC

v_gene: TRBV11-3
d_gene: TRBD2
j_gene: TRBJ2-1
abundance: .
CDR3aa: CASSEGLAGVTEQFF
CDR3nt: TGTGCCAGCAGCGAAGGACTAGCGGGAGTTACTGAGCAGTTCTTC

v_gene: TRBV4-1
d_gene: .
j_gene: TRBJ2-1
abundance: .
CDR3aa: CASSPALWNEQFF
CDR3nt: TGCGCCAGCAGCCCGGCCCTTTGGAATGAGCAGTTCTTC

v_gene: TRBV5-1
d_gene: .
j_gene: TRBJ2-1
abundance: .
CDR3aa: CASSLPPHNNEQFF
CDR3nt: TGCGCCAGCAGCCTCCCACCACACAACAATGAGCAGTTCTTC

v_gene: TRBV6-1
d_gene: .
j_gene: TRBJ2-1
abundance: .
CDR3aa: CASSARKVDEQFF
CDR3nt: TGTGCCAGCAGTGCTCGGAAGGTCGATGAGCAGTTCTTC

v_gene: TRBV20-1
d_gene: .
j_gene: TRBJ2-7
abundance: once
CDR3aa: CSVRSYLTGSYEQYF
CDR3nt: TGCAGTGTTAGATCCTACCTCACTGGTTCCTACGAGCAGTACTTC

v_gene: TRBV7-9
d_gene: TRBD2
j_gene: TRBJ2-1
abundance: .
CDR3aa: CASSLGLAGGWYNEQFF
CDR3nt: TGTGCCAGCAGCTTAGGACTAGCGGGAGGTTGGTACAATGAGCAGTTCTTC

v_gene: TRBV20-1
d_gene: .
j_gene: TRBJ2-1
abundance: .
CDR3aa: CSAPSFGTEQFF
CDR3nt: TGCAGTGCTCCTTCATTTGGGACTGAGCAGTTCTTC

v_gene: TRBV5-1
d_gene: TRBD1
j_gene: TRBJ1-1
abundance: .
CDR3aa: CASSFSTGRRTEAFF
CDR3nt: TGCGCCAGCAGCTTCTCGACAGGGAGGAGGACTGAAGCTTTCTTT

v_gene: TRBV7-9
d_gene: TRBD2
j_gene: TRBJ2-3
abundance: .
CDR3aa: CASSSNGPTSGGISTDTQYF
CDR3nt: TGTGCCAGCAGCTCGAACGGACCTACTAGCGGGGGGATTAGCACAGATACGCAGTATTTT

v_gene: TRBV7-9
d_gene: .
j_gene: TRBJ2-1
abundance: .
CDR3aa: CASSLDGTRNEQFF
CDR3nt: TGTGCCAGCAGCTTAGACGGGACCCGCAATGAGCAGTTCTTC

v_gene: TRBV7-9
d_gene: .
j_gene: TRBJ2-3
abundance: few
CDR3aa: CASSLARREDTQYF
CDR3nt: TGTGCCAGCAGCTTAGCGCGGAGGGAAGATACGCAGTATTTT

v_gene: TRBV10-3
d_gene: .
j_gene: TRBJ2-7
abundance: few
CDR3aa: CAIKNISQGTYEQYF
CDR3nt: TGTGCCATCAAAAACATCTCCCAGGGGACCTACGAGCAGTACTTC

v_gene: TRBV4-1
d_gene: .
j_gene: TRBJ1-6
abundance: few
CDR3aa: CASSQERGGNSPLHF
CDR3nt: TGCGCCAGCAGCCAAGAAAGGGGTGGGAATTCACCCCTCCACTTT

v_gene: TRBV12-3/TRBV12-4
d_gene: .
j_gene: TRBJ2-7
abundance: .
CDR3aa: CASSLNSWNRNLPYEQYF
CDR3nt: TGTGCCAGCAGTTTAAACTCTTGGAATCGAAATCTACCCTACGAGCAGTACTTC

v_gene: TRBV7-3
d_gene: TRBD1
j_gene: TRBJ2-7
abundance: .
CDR3aa: CASSQDRGLEQYF
CDR3nt: TGTGCCAGCAGCCAGGACAGGGGGCTCGAGCAGTACTTC

v_gene: TRBV5-1
d_gene: .
j_gene: TRBJ2-3
abundance: .
CDR3aa: CASSSDSDTQYF
CDR3nt: TGCGCCAGCAGCTCCGACTCAGATACGCAGTATTTT